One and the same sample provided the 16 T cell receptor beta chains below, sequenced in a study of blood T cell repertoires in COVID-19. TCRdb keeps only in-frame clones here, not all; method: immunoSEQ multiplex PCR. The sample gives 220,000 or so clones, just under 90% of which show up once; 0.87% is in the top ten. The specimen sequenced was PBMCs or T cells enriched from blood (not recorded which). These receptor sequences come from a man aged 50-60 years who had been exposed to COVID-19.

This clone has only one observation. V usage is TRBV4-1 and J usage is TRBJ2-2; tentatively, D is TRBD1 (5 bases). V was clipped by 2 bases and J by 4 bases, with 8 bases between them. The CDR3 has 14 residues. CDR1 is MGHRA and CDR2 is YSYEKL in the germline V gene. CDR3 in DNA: TGCGCCAGCAGCCAAAGACAGACCACCGGGGAGCTGTTTTTT. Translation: CASSQRQTTGELFF.

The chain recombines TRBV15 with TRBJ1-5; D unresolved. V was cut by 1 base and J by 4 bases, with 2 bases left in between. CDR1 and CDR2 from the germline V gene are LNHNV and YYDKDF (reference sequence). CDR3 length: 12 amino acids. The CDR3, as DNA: TGTGCCACCAGCAGAGCAAATCAGCCCCAGCATTTT. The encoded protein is CATSRANQPQHF.

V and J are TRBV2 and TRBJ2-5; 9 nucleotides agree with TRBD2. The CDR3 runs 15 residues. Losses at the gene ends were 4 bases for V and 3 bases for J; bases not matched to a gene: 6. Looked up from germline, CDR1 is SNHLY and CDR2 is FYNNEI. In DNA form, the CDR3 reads TGTGCCAGCAGTGGAAGGGCTAGCGGGGAAGAGACCCAGTACTTC. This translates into CASSGRASGEETQYF.

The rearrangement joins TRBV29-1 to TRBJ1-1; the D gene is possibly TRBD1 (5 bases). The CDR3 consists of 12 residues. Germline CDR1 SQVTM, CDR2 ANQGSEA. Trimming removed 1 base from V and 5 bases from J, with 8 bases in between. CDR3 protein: CSVEVGGTEAFF. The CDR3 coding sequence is TGCAGCGTTGAAGTGGGGGGGACTGAAGCTTTCTTT.

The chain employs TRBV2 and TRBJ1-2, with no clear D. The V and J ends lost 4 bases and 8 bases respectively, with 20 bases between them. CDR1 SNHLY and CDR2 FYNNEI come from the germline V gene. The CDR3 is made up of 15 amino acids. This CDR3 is CASSAFRQVRRGYTF. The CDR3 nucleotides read TGTGCCAGCAGTGCTTTTAGGCAGGTTCGTCGGGGCTACACCTTC.

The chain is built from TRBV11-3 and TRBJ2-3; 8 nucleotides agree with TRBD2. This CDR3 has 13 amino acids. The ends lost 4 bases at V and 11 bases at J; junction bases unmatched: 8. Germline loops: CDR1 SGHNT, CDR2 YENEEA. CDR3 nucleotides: TGTGCCAGCAGCTCCCGGTATAGCGGGGAGCAGTATTTT. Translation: CASSSRYSGEQYF.

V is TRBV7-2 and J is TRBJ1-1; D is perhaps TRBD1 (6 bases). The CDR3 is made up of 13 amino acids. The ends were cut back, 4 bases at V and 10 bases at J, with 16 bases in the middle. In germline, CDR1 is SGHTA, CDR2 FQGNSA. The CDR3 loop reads CASSYRGQLRAFF. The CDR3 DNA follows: TGTGCCAGCAGCTACCGTGGACAGCTTAGAGCTTTCTTT.

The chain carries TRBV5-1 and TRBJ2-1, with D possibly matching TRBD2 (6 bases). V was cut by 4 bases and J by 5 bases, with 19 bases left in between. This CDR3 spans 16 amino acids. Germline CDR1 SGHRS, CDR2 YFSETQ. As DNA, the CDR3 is TGCGCCAGCAGCCCAACGCGGGGACTGGATCACAATGAGCAGTTCTTC. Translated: CASSPTRGLDHNEQFF.

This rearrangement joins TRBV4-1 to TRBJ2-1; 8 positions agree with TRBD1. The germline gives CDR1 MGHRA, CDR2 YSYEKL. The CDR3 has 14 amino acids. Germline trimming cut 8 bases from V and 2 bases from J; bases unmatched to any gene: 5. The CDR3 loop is CASQDRETYNEQFF. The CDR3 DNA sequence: TGCGCCAGCCAGGACAGGGAGACCTACAATGAGCAGTTCTTC.

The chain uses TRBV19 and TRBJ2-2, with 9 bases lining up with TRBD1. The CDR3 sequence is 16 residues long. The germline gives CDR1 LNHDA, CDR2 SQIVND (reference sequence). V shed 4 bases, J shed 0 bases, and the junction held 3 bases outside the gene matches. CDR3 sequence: CASSTTGGANTGELFF. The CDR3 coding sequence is TGTGCCAGTAGTACAACAGGGGGCGCGAACACCGGGGAGCTGTTTTTT.

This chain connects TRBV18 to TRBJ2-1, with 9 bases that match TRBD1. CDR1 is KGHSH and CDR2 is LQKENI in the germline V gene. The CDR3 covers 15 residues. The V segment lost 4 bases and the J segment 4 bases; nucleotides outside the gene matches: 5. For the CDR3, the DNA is TGTGCCAGCTCACTACAGGGGGCGAATTACAATGAGCAGTTCTTC. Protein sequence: CASSLQGANYNEQFF.

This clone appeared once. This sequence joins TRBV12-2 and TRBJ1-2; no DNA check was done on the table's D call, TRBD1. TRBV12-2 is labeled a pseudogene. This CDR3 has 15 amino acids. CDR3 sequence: CASRFTGTGAYGYTF. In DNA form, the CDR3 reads TGTGCAAGTCGCTTTACCGGGACAGGGGCTTATGGCTACACCTTC.

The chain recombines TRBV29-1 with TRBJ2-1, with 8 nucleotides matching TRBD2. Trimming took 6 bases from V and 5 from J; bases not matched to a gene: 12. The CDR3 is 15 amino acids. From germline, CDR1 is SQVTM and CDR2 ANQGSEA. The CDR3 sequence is CSVGIRLASHNEQFF. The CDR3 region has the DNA TGCAGCGTCGGAATTCGACTAGCGTCGCACAATGAGCAGTTCTTC.

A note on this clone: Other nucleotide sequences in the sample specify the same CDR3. CDR3 sequence: CASSLGQPNYGYTF. As DNA, the CDR3 is TGCGCCAGCAGCCTTGGACAGCCAAACTATGGCTACACCTTC. The chain carries TRBV5-1 and TRBJ1-2; the D gene is possibly TRBD1 (6 bases). V lost 4 bases and J lost 2, with 12 bases in between. The CDR3 totals 14 residues. Germline V lookup: CDR1 SGHRS, CDR2 YFSETQ.

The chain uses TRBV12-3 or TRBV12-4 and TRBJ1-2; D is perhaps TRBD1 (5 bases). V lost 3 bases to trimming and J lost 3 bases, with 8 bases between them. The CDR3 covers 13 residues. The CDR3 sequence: CASSFRAYYGYTF. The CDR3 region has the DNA TGTGCCAGCAGTTTCAGGGCCTACTATGGCTACACCTTC.

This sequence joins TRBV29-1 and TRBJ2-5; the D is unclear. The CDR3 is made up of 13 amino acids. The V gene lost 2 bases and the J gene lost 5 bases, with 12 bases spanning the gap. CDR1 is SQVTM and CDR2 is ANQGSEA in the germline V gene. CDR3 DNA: TGCAGCGTTGAACGGGTACCGAGGGAGACCCAGTACTTC. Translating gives CSVERVPRETQYF.